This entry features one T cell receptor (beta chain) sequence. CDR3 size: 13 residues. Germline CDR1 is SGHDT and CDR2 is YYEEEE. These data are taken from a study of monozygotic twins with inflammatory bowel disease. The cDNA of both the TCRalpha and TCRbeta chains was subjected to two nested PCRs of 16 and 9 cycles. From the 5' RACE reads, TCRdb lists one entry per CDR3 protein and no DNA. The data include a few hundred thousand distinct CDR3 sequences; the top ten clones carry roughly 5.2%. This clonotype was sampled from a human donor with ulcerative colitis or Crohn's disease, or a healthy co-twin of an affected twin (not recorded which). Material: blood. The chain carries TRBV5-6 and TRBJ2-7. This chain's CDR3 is CASRQILYHEQYF. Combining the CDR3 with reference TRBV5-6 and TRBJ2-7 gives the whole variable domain DAGVTQSPTHLIKTRGQQVTLRCSPKSGHDTVSWYQQALGQGPQFIFQYYEEEERQRGNFPDRFSGHQFPNYSSELNVNALLLGDSALYLCASRQILYHEQYFGPGTRLTVT.